Following are 10 T cell receptor beta chains from one sample sequenced in a study of chemoradiotherapy in HPV16-positive cancers. TCRdb's table, derived via immunoSEQ multiplex PCR, lists solely in-frame clones and lacks some. The sample lists about 12,000 clones, 63% occurring once. Sampling took place from a patient who underwent chemoradiotherapy. Source of these receptors: a human donor with HPV-associated anogenital cancer.

V usage is TRBV5-1 and J usage is TRBJ1-1; possible D gene TRBD1, 6 bases. There are 15 residues in the CDR3. The V and J ends lost 3 bases and 3 bases respectively, with 15 bases between them. Germline CDR1 SGHRS, CDR2 YFSETQ. The CDR3: CASSSRDIRDTEAFF. The CDR3 DNA is TGCGCCAGCAGCTCCCGGGACATCAGGGACACTGAAGCTTTCTTT. Supplemented by reference TRBV5-1 and TRBJ1-1, the full variable domain reads KAGVTQTPRYLIKTRGQQVTLSCSPISGHRSVSWYQQTPGQGLQFLFEYFSETQRNKGNFPGRFSGRQFSNSRSEMNVSTLELGDSALYLCASSSRDIRDTEAFFGQGTRLTVV.

This clone was picked up a small number of times. V is TRBV2 and J is TRBJ2-2; no reliable D call. V was trimmed by 6 bases and J by 5 bases, leaving 10 bases between them. Germline V gene sequence: CDR1 SNHLY, CDR2 FYNNEI. CDR3 size: 13 residues. The CDR3 spells CASSRTLTGELFF. DNA of the CDR3: TGTGCCAGCAGCAGGACGTTGACCGGGGAGCTGTTTTTT.

This chain links TRBV6-4 with TRBJ2-1; D might be TRBD1 (6 bases). Germline V gene data show CDR1 as MRHNA and CDR2 as SNTAGT. Trimming removed 0 bases from V and 7 bases from J, with 13 bases in between. The CDR3 contains 15 residues. As DNA, the CDR3 is TGTGCCAGCAGTGACTCGCAGGGGACCGGGAATGAGCAGTTCTTC. As protein: CASSDSQGTGNEQFF.

J is TRBJ2-1 and V is TRBV6-5; D may correspond to TRBD1 or TRBD2 (5 bases each). This CDR3 spans 15 amino acids. The germline V gene has CDR1 MNHEY and CDR2 SVGAGI. Trimming took 2 bases from V and 0 from J, leaving 8 bases between them. CDR3 protein: CASSYGGPSYNEQFF. In DNA, the CDR3 is TGTGCCAGCAGTTACGGGGGACCCTCCTACAATGAGCAGTTCTTC.

The rearrangement links TRBV7-9 to TRBJ1-2; D might be TRBD1 (5 bases). The CDR3 loop spans 15 amino acids. The V end was cut by 5 bases, the J end by 9 bases, with 22 bases between. CDR1 and CDR2 from the germline V gene are SEHNR and FQNEAQ (reference sequence). The DNA for the CDR3 is TGTGCCAGCAGCCCCCTACTTGGAGGGGATATTAGCTACACCTTC. Protein sequence: CASSPLLGGDISYTF.

This clone has only a few counts. This chain uses TRBV9 with TRBJ1-5, with TRBD1 matching over 8 bases. CDR1 is SGDLS, CDR2 YYNGEE, per germline. V shed 3 bases, J shed 6 bases, and the junction held 5 bases outside the gene matches. The CDR3 is 14 residues long. The CDR3 DNA reads TGTGCCAGCAGCGACTCAGGGGGCAGTCAGCCCCAGCATTTT. Amino acid sequence: CASSDSGGSQPQHF.

The chain employs TRBV11-2 and TRBJ2-5; tentatively, D is TRBD1 or TRBD2 (5 bases each). V was clipped by 5 bases and J by 3 bases, with 10 bases between them. Germline V gives CDR1 SGHAT, CDR2 FQNNGV. The CDR3 runs to 13 residues. The CDR3 bases are TGTGCCAGCAGCGGGACCTTAGAAGAGACCCAGTACTTC. Its translation: CASSGTLEETQYF.

This clone was observed a single time. V is TRBV7-9 and J is TRBJ1-2; possibly TRBD1 for D (5 bases). Germline values: CDR1 SEHNR, CDR2 FQNEAQ (reference sequence). V was trimmed by 5 bases and J by 7 bases, leaving 17 bases between them. The CDR3 is 14 amino acids. The DNA for the CDR3 is TGTGCCAGCAGCGCCAACAATGGGGGTGGTGGCTACACCTTC. Translation: CASSANNGGGGYTF.

This chain joins TRBV28 and TRBJ1-6, with D tentatively TRBD1 (6 bases). CDR1 is MDHEN, CDR2 SYDVKM, per germline. The germline V and J ends were trimmed by 5 bases and 9 bases, with 17 bases remaining between them. This CDR3 has 15 residues. Here the CDR3 DNA reads TGTGCCAGCAGTCTGTCGATGCAGGGGAGTTCACCCCTCCACTTT. It encodes CASSLSMQGSSPLHF.

This clone was detected only a few times. The V and J genes are TRBV5-1 and TRBJ1-4; D ambiguous. Germline CDR1 is SGHRS and CDR2 is YFSETQ. The CDR3 covers 18 residues. Between the trimmed V and J ends, which lost 1 base and 0 bases, there was a span of 16 bases. CDR3 amino acids: CASSLTKYQPATNEKLFF. The CDR3 region has the DNA TGCGCCAGCAGCTTGACAAAATACCAACCCGCAACTAATGAAAAACTGTTTTTT.